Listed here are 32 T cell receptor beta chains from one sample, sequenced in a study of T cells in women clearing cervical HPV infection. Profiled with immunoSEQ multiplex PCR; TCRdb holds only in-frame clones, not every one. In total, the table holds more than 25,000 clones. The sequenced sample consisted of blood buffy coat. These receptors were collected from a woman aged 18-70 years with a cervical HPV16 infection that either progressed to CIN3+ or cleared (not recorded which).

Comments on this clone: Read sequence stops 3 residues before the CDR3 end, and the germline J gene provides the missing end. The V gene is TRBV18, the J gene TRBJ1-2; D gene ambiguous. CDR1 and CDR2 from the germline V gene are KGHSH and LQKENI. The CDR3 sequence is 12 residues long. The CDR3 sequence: CASSPRRSDYTF. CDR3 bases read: TGTGCCAGCTCACCCCGTCGAAGCGAC. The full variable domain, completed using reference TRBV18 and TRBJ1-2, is NAGVMQNPRHLVRRRGQEARLRCSPMKGHSHVYWYRQLPEEGLKFMVYLQKENIIDESGMPKERFSAEFPKEGPSILRIQQVVRGDSAAYFCASSPRRSDYTFGSGTRLTVV.

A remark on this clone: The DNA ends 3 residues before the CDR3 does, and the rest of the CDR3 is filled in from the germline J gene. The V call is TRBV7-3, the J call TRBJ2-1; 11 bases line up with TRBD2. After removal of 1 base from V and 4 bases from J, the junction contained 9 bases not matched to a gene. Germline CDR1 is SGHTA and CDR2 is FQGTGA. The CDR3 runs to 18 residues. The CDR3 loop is CASSLIGQTSGAYNEQFF. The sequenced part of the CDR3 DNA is TGTGCCAGCAGCTTAATAGGGCAGACTAGCGGGGCTTACAATGAG.

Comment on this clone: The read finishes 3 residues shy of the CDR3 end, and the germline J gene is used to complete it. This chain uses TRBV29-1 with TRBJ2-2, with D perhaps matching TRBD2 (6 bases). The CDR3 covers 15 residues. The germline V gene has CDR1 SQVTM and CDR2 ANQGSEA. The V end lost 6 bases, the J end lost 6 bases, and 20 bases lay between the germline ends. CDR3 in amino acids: CSVGPGLTRAGELFF. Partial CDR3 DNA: TGCAGCGTAGGCCCGGGACTCACCCGGGCCGGGGAG.

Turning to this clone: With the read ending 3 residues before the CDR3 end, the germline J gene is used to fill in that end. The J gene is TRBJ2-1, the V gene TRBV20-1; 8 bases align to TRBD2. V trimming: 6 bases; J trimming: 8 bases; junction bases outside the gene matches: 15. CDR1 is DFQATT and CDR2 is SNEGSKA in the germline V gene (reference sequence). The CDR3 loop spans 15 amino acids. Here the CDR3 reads CSARIPGTRPDEQFF. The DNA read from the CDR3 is TGCAGTGCCCGAATCCCCGGGACTAGACCGGATGAG.

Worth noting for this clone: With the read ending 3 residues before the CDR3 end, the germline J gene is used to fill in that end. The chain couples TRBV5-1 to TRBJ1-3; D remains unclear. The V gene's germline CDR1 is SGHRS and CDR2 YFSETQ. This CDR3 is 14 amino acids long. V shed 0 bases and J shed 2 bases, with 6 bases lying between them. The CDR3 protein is CASSLDSTGNTIYF. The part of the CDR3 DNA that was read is TGCGCCAGCAGCTTGGACAGTACTGGAAACACC.

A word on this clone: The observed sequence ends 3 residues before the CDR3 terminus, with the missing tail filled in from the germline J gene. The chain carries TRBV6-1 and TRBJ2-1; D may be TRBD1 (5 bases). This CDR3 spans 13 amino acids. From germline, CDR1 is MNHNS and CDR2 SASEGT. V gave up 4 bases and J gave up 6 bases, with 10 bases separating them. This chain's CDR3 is CASSAGLGNEQFF. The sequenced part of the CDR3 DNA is TGTGCCAGCAGTGCAGGGCTTGGCAATGAG.

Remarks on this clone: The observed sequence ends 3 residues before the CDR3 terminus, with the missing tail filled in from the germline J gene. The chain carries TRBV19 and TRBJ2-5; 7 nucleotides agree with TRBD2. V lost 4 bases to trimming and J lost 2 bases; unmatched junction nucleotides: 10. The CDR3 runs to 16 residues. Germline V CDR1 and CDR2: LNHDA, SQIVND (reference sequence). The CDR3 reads CASSKCVASGQETQYF. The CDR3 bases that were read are TGTGCCAGTAGTAAGTGTGTGGCTAGCGGACAAGAGACC.

The CDR3 DNA, read in part, is TGTGCCAGCAGCTTAGATACAGTGAGCACTGAA. Its translation: CASSLDTVSTE. The full CDR3 protein is CASSLDTVSTEAFF. V is TRBV11-2 and J is TRBJ1-1; D is undetermined. The sequence runs out 3 residues before the end of the CDR3; the remainder is reconstructed from the germline J gene. Germline CDR1 reads SGHAT; CDR2 reads FQNNGV. There are 14 residues in the CDR3. With 0 bases removed from V and 4 bases from J, the gap between germline ends came to 9 bases.

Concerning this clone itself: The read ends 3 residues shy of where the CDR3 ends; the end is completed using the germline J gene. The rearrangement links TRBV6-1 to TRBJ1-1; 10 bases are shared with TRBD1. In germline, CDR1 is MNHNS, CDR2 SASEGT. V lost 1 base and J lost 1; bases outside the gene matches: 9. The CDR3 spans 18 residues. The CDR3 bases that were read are TGTGCCAGCAGTGAAGGGGGCGGGACAGGGGTTTGGAACACTGAA. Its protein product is CASSEGGGTGVWNTE. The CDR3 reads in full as CASSEGGGTGVWNTEAFF.

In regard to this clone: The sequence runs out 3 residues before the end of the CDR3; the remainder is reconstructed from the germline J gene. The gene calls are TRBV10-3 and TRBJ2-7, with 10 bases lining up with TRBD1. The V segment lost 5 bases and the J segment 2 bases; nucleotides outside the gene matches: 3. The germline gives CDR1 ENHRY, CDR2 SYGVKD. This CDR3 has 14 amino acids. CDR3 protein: CAISRQGAAYEQYF. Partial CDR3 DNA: TGTGCCATCAGTCGACAGGGGGCCGCCTACGAG.

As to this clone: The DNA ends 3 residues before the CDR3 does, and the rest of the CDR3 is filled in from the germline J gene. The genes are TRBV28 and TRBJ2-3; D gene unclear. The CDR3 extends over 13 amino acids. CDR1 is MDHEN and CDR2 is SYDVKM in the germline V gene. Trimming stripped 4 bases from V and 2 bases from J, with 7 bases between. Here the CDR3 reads CASSYSNTDTQYF. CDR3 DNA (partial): TGTGCCAGCAGTTACAGTAACACAGATACG. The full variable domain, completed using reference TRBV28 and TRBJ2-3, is DVKVTQSSRYLVKRTGEKVFLECVQDMDHENMFWYRQDPGLGLRLIYFSYDVKMKEKGDIPEGYSVSREKKERFSLILESASTNQTSMYLCASSYSNTDTQYFGPGTRLTVL.

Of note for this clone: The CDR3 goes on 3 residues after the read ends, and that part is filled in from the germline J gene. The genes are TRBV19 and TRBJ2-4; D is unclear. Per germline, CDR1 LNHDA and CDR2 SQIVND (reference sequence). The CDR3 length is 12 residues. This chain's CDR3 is CASSMSNYGQYF. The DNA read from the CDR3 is TGTGCCAGTAGTATGTCGAACTATGGT.

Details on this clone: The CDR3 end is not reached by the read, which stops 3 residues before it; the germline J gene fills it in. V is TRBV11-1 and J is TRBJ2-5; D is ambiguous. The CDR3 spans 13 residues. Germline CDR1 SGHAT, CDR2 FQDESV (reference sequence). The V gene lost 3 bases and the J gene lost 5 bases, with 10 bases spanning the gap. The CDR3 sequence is CASSLVGLETQYF. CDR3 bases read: TGTGCCAGCAGCTTGGTAGGGCTGGAGACC.

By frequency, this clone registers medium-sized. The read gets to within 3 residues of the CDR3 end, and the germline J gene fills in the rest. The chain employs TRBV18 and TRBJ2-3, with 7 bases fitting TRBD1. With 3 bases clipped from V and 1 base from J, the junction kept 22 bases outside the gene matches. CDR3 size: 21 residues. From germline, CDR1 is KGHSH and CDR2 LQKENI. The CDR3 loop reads CASSPTNPLPGQFMGTDTQYF. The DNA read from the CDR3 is TGTGCCAGCTCACCTACCAATCCTCTACCGGGACAGTTCATGGGCACAGATACG.

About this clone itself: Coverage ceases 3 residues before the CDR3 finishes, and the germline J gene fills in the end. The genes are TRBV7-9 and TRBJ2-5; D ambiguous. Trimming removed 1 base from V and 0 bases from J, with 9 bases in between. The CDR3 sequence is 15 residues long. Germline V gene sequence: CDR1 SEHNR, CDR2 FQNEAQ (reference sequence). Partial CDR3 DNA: TGTGCCAGCAGCTTAGTTCGACGGGACCAAGAGACC. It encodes CASSLVRRDQET. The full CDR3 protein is CASSLVRRDQETQYF.

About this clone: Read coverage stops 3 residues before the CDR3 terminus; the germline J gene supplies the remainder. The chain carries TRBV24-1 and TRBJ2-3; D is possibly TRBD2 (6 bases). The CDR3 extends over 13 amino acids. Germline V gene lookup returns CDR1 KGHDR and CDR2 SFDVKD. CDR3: CATRRGPGETQYF. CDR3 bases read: TGTGCCACCCGGAGGGGCCCTGGGGAGACG.

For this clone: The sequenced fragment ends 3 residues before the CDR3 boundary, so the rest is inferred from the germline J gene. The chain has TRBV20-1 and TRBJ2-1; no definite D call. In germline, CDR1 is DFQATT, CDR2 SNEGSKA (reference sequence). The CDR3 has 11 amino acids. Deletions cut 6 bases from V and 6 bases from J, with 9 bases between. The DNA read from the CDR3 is TGCAGTGCCGAGAGAGGCAATGAG. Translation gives CSAERGNE. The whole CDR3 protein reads CSAERGNEQFF.

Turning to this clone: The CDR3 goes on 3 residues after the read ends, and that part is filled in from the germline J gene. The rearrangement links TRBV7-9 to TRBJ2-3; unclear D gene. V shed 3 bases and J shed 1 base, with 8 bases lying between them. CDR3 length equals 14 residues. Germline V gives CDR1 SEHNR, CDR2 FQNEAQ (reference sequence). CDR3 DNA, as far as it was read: TGTGCCAGCAGCTTTAAAAGGGGCACAGATACG. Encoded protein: CASSFKRGTDT. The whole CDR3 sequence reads CASSFKRGTDTQYF.

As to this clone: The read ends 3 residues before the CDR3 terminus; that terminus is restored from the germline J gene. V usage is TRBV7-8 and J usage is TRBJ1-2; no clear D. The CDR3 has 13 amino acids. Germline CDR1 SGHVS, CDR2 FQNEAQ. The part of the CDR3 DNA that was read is TGTGCCAGCAGCTTAGTGCGCGGTGAGGGC. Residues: CASSLVRGEG. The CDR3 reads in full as CASSLVRGEGYTF.

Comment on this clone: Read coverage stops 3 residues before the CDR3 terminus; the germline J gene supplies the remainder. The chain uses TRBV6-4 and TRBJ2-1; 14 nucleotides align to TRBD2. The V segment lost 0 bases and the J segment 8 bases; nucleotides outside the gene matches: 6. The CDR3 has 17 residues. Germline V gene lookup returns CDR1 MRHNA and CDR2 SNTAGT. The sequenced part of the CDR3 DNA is TGTGCCAGCAGTGACTCAGGGACTAGCGGGAGTATGTATGAG. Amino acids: CASSDSGTSGSMYE. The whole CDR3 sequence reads CASSDSGTSGSMYEQFF.

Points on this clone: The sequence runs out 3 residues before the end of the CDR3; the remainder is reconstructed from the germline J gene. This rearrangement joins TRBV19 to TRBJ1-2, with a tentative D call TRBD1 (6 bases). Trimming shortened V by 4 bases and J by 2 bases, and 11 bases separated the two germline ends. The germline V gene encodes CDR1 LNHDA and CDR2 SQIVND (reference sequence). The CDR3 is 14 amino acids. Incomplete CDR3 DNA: TGTGCCAGTAGTAACCTCGGACAGAACTATGGC. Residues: CASSNLGQNYG. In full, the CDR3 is CASSNLGQNYGYTF.

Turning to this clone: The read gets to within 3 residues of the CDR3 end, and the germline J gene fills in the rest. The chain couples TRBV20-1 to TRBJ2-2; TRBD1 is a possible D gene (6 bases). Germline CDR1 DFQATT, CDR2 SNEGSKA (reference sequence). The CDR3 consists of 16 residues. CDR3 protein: CSARDRLRGNYSPLFF. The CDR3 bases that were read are TGCAGTGCTAGAGATCGACTTAGGGGGAACTATTCACCG.

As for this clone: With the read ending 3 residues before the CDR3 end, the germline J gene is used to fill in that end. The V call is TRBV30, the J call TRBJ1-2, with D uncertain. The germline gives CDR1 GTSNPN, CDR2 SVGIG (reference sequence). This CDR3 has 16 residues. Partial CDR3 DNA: TGTGCCTGGAGTGTACCGGGGAAGGGTGTTTCCTACGAC. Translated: CAWSVPGKGVSYD. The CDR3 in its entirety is CAWSVPGKGVSYDYTF.

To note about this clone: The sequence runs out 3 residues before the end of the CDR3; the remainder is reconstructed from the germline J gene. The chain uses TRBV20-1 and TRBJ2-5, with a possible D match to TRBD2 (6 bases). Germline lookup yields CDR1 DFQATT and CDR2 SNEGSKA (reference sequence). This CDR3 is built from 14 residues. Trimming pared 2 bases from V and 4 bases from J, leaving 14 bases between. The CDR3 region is CSARWRAILETQYF. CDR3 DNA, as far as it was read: TGCAGTGCTAGATGGAGGGCCATACTAGAGACC.

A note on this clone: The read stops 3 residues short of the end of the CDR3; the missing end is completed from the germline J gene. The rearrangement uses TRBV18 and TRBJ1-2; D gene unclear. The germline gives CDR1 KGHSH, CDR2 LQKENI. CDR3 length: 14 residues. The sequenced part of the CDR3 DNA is TGTGCCAGCTCACCCCCTAGCGGGAGCTCCGAC. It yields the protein CASSPPSGSSD. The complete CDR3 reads CASSPPSGSSDYTF.

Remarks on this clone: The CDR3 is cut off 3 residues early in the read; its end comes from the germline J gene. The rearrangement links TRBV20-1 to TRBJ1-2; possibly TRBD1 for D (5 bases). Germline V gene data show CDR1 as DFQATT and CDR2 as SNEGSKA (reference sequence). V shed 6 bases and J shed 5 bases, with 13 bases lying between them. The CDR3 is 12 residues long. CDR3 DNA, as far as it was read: TGCAGTGCGGGAGGGGATCGGTATGGC. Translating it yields CSAGGDRYG. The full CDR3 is CSAGGDRYGYTF.

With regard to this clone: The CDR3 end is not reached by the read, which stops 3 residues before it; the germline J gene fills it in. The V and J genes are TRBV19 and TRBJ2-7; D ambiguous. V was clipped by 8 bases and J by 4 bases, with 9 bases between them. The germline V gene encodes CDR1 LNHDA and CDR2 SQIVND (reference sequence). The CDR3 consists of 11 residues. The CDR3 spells CASSIGYEQYF. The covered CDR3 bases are TGTGCCAGTTCGATCGGGTACGAG.

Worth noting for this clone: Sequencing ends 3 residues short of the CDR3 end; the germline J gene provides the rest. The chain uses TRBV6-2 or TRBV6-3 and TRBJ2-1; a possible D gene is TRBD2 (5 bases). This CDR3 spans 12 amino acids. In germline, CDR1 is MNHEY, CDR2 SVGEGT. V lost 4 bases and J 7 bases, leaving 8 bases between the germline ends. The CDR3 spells CASSSRGNEQFF. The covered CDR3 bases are TGTGCCAGCAGTTCTCGGGGAAATGAG.

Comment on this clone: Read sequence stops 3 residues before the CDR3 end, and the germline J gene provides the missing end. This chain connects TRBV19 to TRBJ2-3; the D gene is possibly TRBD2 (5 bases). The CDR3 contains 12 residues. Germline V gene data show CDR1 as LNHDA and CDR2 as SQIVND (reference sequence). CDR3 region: CASSPRGYAQYF. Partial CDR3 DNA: TGTGCCAGTAGTCCACGGGGATACGCG.

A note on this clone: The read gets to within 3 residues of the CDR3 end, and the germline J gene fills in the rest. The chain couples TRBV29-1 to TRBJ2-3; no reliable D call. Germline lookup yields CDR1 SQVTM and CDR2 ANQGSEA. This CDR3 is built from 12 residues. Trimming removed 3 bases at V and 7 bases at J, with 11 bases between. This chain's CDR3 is CSVDSGRNTQYF. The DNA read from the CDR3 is TGCAGCGTTGATTCGGGTCGAAATACG.

Incomplete CDR3 DNA: TGCGCCAGCAGCTTGGGGACAGGGGAATTCTCGGATACG. Translated: CASSLGTGEFSDT. The full CDR3 protein reads CASSLGTGEFSDTQYF. The gene calls are TRBV5-1 and TRBJ2-3; 9 bases are shared with TRBD1. The missing CDR3 end, 3 residues past where the read stops, is filled in from the germline J gene. This CDR3 has 16 amino acids. Unmatched junction bases numbered 8, after V lost 0 bases and J lost 6 bases. CDR1 is SGHRS, CDR2 YFSETQ, per germline.

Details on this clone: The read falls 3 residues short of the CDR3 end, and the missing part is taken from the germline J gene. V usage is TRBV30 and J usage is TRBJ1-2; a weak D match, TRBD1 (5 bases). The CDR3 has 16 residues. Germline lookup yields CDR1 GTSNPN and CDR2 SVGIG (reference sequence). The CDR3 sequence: CAWSRGGWTSTDTYTF. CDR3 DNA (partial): TGTGCCTGGAGTAGGGGCGGGTGGACTAGCACAGATACC.